The rows below give T cell receptor beta chains drawn from one sample of a study of control samples from healthy donors and cancer patients. Repertoires were generated with immunoSEQ multiplex PCR, while TCRdb's copy carries only in-frame clones and drops some. This table has around 130,000 clones, around 93% appearing once. The specimen was PBMCs. The source is a man in his forties or fifties with head and neck cancer. The CDR3 runs from the conserved cysteine through the conserved F or W. The order of the fields is V gene, D gene, J gene, clone size, CDR3 protein, CDR3 DNA. D genes are given only for firm matches. Not every row has a clone size; where given, it reads once, few, many or a size class.

>TRBV2|.|TRBJ1-4|once
CASSGGPKGEKLFF
TGTGCCAGCAGTGGGGGCCCTAAGGGTGAAAAACTGTTTTTT
>TRBV6-1|.|TRBJ1-3|.
CASSDDGNTIYF
TGTGCCAGCAGTGACGATGGAAACACCATATATTTT
>TRBV24-1|.|TRBJ2-1|.
CATSEYRGDEQFF
TGTGCCACCAGTGAGTACAGAGGCGATGAGCAGTTCTTC
>TRBV6-5|.|TRBJ2-6|.
CASSYSLRAGANVLTF
TGTGCCAGCAGTTACTCCCTAAGGGCTGGGGCCAACGTCCTGACTTTC
>TRBV6-5|.|TRBJ2-7|.
CASSNNRAPYEQYF
TGTGCCAGCAGTAACAACAGGGCCCCCTACGAGCAGTACTTC
>TRBV6-6|.|TRBJ2-6|.
CASSHSGANVLTF
TGTGCCAGCAGTCATTCTGGGGCCAACGTCCTGACTTTC
>TRBV18|TRBD2|TRBJ2-1|.
CASSPQRGGSYNEQFF
TGTGCCAGCTCACCCCAGCGGGGGGGCTCCTACAATGAGCAGTTCTTC
>TRBV2|TRBD1|TRBJ1-2|.
CASRQGARYGYTF
TGTGCCAGCAGGCAGGGGGCACGGTATGGCTACACCTTC
>TRBV5-1|.|TRBJ1-6|.
CASSLGTGLSSYNSPLHF
TGCGCCAGCAGCCTAGGGACTGGCTTGAGCTCCTATAATTCACCCCTCCACTTT
>TRBV12-3/TRBV12-4|.|TRBJ1-1|once
CASSLGAGGKAFF
TGTGCCAGCAGTTTAGGGGCCGGCGGGAAAGCTTTCTTT
>TRBV3-1/TRBV3-2|.|TRBJ1-1|.
CASSHLRTEASGAEAFF
TGTGCCAGCAGCCACTTGCGGACAGAAGCAAGTGGCGCTGAAGCTTTCTTT
>TRBV9|.|TRBJ2-5|.
CASSLLGAGGGETQYF
TGTGCCAGCAGCCTCCTCGGGGCAGGGGGAGGAGAGACCCAGTACTTC
>TRBV7-2|.|TRBJ1-2|.
CASSPIGRYGYTF
TGTGCCAGCAGCCCTATCGGGAGATATGGCTACACCTTC
>TRBV28|TRBD1|TRBJ1-5|.
CASSLGTGGVDQPQHF
TGTGCCAGCAGTTTAGGGACAGGGGGCGTCGATCAGCCCCAGCATTTT
>TRBV28|.|TRBJ2-1|once
CASSSYSVGTYNEQFF
TGTGCCAGCAGTTCATATAGCGTCGGGACCTACAATGAGCAGTTCTTC
>TRBV19|.|TRBJ2-1|.
CASSIGGGGFNEQFF
TGTGCCAGTAGTATAGGTGGAGGGGGGTTCAATGAGCAGTTCTTC
>TRBV7-2|.|TRBJ1-1|.
CASSRTGRGTEAFF
TGTGCCAGCAGCAGAACGGGCAGGGGCACTGAAGCTTTCTTT
>TRBV29-1|.|TRBJ2-5|.
CSVEWGSEEETQYF
TGCAGCGTTGAATGGGGCAGCGAAGAGGAGACCCAGTACTTC
>TRBV4-2|.|TRBJ2-2|.
CASSQEGLWGGFTGELFF
TGTGCCAGCAGCCAAGAAGGGTTATGGGGGGGCTTCACCGGGGAGCTGTTTTTT
>TRBV18|TRBD1|TRBJ1-5|.
CASSGQGNQPQHF
TGTGCCAGCTCTGGACAGGGGAATCAGCCCCAGCATTTT
>TRBV30|.|TRBJ1-5|.
CACDYSNQPQHF
TGTGCCTGCGATTATAGCAATCAGCCCCAGCATTTT
>TRBV18|.|TRBJ2-7|.
CASSPLTGGYRAYEQYF
TGTGCCAGCTCACCCCTAACCGGAGGGTATAGGGCCTACGAGCAGTACTTC
>TRBV6-5|.|TRBJ1-1|.
CASRHQNTEAFF
TGTGCCAGCAGGCATCAAAACACTGAAGCTTTCTTT
>TRBV10-2|.|TRBJ1-5|.
CASRLAGSGNQPQHF
TGCGCCAGCAGGCTCGCAGGGAGCGGAAATCAGCCCCAGCATTTT
>TRBV30|.|TRBJ2-5|.
CAWSQQVSSQYF
TGTGCCTGGAGCCAACAGGTCTCCAGCCAGTACTTC
>TRBV28|.|TRBJ1-5|.
CASSLYLDSLHSNQPQHF
TGTGCCAGCAGTTTGTACCTCGACAGCCTTCATAGCAATCAGCCCCAGCATTTT
>TRBV7-2|.|TRBJ1-5|.
CASSLGPPSNQPQHF
TGTGCCAGCAGCTTAGGGCCACCTAGCAATCAGCCCCAGCATTTT
>TRBV3-1/TRBV3-2|.|TRBJ2-2|.
CASSPDFGELFF
TGTGCCAGCAGCCCGGACTTCGGGGAGCTGTTTTTT
>TRBV28|.|TRBJ2-7|.
CATSGTRSYEQYF
TGTGCCACCTCCGGGACAAGGTCCTACGAGCAGTACTTC
>TRBV5-1|.|TRBJ2-7|.
CASREQVSSYEQYF
TGCGCCAGCAGGGAACAGGTGAGCTCCTACGAGCAGTACTTC
>TRBV9|.|TRBJ1-1|.
CASSFTGTENTEAFF
TGTGCCAGCAGCTTCACCGGGACGGAAAACACTGAAGCTTTCTTT
>TRBV5-4|TRBD1|TRBJ2-2|.
CASSTGQGYTGELFF
TGTGCCAGCAGCACGGGACAGGGCTACACCGGGGAGCTGTTTTTT
>TRBV18|TRBD1|TRBJ1-2|.
CASSNFDRGTGYTF
TGTGCCAGCTCAAATTTCGACAGGGGAACTGGCTACACCTTC
>TRBV3-1/TRBV3-2|.|TRBJ1-5|few
CASSYKGNQPQHF
TGTGCCAGCAGCTATAAGGGTAATCAGCCCCAGCATTTT
>TRBV7-2|TRBD2|TRBJ2-5|.
CASSPLAGRHQETQYF
TGTGCCAGCAGCCCGCTAGCGGGGAGGCATCAAGAGACCCAGTACTTC
>TRBV7-9|TRBD2|TRBJ2-3|.
CASSSAGESTDTQYF
TGTGCCAGCAGCTCCGCGGGGGAATCCACAGATACGCAGTATTTT
>TRBV18|.|TRBJ2-1|.
CASSPPLFLNEQFF
TGTGCCAGCTCACCACCTTTGTTCCTAAATGAGCAGTTCTTC
>TRBV5-1|.|TRBJ1-1|.
CASSIQVNTEAFF
TGCGCCAGCAGTATACAGGTAAACACTGAAGCTTTCTTT
>TRBV6-5|.|TRBJ2-2|.
CASNKWTNTGELFF
TGTGCCAGCAACAAGTGGACGAACACCGGGGAGCTGTTTTTT
>TRBV4-3|TRBD1|TRBJ1-2|.
CASSQDIGQGEGYTF
TGCGCCAGCAGCCAAGATATCGGACAGGGTGAAGGCTACACCTTC